This T cell receptor beta chain is from a study of T cell repertoires in cytomegalovirus infection. Study as a whole: The authors relied on CMV epitopes, both recently identified HLA-C-restricted and well-studied HLA-B-restricted. Public signatures in TCR beta pointed to CMV infection and matching HLA type. General study points: What dominated the ex vivo response were HLA-C-restricted CMV-specific TCR beta clonotypes. Identification of carriers of CMV plus the relevant HLA was performed using cumulative public TCR beta family frequency.

This CDR3 spans 13 amino acids. Germline assignment: CDR1 SGHRS and CDR2 YFSETQ. V lost 3 bases and J lost 6; bases outside the gene matches: 2. TCRdb recomputed calls from the reads with MiXCR, one row per CDR3 protein. Of 140,000 to 150,000 distinct CDR3 sequences in the sample, roughly a third were seen once. This clonotype has a handful of counts. Its antigen is unidentified. J is TRBJ2-1 and V is TRBV5-1; 8 nucleotides align to TRBD2. The input for sequencing was CD8+ T cells from cultured PBMCs, taken from culture after CMV antigen stimulation. The receptor's source is a human donor in good health (CMV status not recorded). Some clones in this sample may be carry-over from other donors' samples. The CDR3 reads CASSSSGSNEQFF. DNA for the CDR3: TGCGCCAGCAGCTCTAGCGGGTCCAATGAGCAGTTCTTC. Drawing the rest from reference TRBV5-1 and TRBJ2-1, the complete variable domain is KAGVTQTPRYLIKTRGQQVTLSCSPISGHRSVSWYQQTPGQGLQFLFEYFSETQRNKGNFPGRFSGRQFSNSRSEMNVSTLELGDSALYLCASSSSGSNEQFFGPGTRLTVL.